The clone carrying this T cell receptor (beta chain) appeared a single time. After removal of 0 bases from V and 9 bases from J, the junction contained 11 bases not matched to a gene. This CDR3 has 16 residues. Germline V gene sequence: CDR1 SGDLS, CDR2 YYNGEE. This entry is derived from a study of blood T cell repertoires in COVID-19. Whole-study context: Collection of acute and convalescent COVID-19 samples took place in the United States, Italy and Spain.

Per the authors' pipeline: Amplified reference gene primers provided the basis for estimating nucleated cell counts. Data came from immunoSEQ multiplex PCR; TCRdb stores just in-frame clones and leaves some out. D and trimming were read from the DNA, whereas the V and J calls and clone size are those reported in that table. The table records 150,000 to 200,000 clones, approximately 81% of them present only once. This sequence was found in a woman between 45 and 60 years old who had recovered from COVID-19. The chain recombines TRBV9 with TRBJ2-1, with 8 bases lining up with TRBD2. Sequencing was carried out using PBMCs or T cells enriched from blood (not recorded which). In nucleotides, the CDR3 is TGTGCCAGCAGCGTAGGAAATAGCGGGATAGGGGGTGAGCAGTTCTTC. This gives the protein CASSVGNSGIGGEQFF.